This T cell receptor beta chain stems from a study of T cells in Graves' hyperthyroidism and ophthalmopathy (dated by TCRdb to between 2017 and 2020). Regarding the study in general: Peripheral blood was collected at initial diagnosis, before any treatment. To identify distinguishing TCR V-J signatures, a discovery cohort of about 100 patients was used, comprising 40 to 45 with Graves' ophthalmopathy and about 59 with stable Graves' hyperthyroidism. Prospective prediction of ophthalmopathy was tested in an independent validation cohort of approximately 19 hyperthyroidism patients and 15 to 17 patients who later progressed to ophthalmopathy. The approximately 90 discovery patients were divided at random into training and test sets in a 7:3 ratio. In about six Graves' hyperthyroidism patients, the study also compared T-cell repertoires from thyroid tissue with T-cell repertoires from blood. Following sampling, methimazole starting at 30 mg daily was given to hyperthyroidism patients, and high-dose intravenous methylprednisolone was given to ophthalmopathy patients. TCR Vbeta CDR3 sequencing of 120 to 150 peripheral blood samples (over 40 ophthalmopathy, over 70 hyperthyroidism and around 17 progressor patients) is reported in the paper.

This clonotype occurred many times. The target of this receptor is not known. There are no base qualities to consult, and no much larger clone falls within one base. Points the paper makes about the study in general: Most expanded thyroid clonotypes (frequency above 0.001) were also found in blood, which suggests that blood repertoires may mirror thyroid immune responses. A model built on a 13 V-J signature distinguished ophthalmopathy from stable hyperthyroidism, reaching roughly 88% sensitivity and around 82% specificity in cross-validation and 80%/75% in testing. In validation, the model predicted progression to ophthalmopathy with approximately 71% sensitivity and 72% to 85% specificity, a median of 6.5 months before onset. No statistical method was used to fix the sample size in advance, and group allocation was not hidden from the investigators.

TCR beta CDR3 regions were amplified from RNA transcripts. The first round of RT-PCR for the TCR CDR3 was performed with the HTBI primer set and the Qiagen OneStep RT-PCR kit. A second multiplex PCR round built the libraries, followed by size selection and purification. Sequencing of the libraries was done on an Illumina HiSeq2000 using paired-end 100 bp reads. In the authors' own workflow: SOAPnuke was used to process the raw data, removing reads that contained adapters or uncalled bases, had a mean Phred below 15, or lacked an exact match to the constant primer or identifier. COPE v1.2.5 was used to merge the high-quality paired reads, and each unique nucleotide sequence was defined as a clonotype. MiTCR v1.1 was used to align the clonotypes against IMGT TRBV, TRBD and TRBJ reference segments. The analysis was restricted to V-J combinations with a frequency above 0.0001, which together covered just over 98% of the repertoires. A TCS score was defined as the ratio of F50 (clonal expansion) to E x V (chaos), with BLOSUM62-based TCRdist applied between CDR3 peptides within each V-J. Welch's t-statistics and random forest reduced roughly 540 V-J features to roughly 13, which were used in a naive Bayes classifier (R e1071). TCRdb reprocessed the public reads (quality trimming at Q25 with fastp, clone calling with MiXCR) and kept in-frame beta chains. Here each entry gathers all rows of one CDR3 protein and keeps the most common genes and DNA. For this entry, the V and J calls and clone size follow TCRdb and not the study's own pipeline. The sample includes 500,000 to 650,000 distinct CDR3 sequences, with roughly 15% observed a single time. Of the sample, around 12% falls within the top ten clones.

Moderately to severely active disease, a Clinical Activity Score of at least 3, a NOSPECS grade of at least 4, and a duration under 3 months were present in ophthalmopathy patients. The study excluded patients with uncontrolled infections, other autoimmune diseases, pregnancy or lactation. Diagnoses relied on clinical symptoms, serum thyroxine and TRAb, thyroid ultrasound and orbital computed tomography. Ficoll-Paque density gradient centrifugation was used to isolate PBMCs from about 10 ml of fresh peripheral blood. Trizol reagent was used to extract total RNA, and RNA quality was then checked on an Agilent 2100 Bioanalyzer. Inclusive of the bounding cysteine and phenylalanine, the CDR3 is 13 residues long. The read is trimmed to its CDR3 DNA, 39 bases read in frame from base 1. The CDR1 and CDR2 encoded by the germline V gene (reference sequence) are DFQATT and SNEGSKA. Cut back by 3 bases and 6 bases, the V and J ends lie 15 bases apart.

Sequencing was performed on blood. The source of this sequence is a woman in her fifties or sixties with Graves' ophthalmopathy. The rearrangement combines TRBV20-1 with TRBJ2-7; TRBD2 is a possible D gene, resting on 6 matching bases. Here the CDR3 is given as CSARVGGPSEQYF. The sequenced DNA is TGCAGTGCTAGGGTGGGAGGTCCTTCCGAGCAGTACTTC.